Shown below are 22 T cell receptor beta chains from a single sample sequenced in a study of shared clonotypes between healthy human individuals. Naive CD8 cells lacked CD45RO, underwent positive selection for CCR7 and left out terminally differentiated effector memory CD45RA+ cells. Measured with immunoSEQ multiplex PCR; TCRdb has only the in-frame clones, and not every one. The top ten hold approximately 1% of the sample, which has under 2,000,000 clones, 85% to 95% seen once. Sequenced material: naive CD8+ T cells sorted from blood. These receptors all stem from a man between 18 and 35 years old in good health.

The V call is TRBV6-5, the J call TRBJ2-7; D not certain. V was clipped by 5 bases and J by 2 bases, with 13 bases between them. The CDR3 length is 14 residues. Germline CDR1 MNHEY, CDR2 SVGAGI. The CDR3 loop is CASSPLWGTYEQYF. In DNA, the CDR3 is TGTGCCAGCAGTCCCTTATGGGGAACCTACGAGCAGTACTTC.

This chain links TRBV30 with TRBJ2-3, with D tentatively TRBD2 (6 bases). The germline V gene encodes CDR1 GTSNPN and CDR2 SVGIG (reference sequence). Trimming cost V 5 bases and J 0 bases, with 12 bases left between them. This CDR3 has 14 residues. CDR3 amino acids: CAWGRGTSTDTQYF. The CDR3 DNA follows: TGTGCCTGGGGCCGAGGGACTAGCACAGATACGCAGTATTTT.

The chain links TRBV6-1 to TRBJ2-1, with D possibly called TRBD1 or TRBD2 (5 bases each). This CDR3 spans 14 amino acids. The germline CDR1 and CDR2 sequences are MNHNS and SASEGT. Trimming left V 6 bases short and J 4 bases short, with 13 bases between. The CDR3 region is CASSNRDGYNEQFF. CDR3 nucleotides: TGTGCCAGCAGCAACCGGGACGGATACAATGAGCAGTTCTTC.

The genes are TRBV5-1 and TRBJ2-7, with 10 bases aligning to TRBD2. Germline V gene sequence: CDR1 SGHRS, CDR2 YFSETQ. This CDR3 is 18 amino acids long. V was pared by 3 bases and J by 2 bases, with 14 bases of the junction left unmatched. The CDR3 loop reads CASSYGTISSGRPYEQYF. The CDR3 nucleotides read TGCGCCAGCAGCTATGGCACTATCAGTAGCGGGAGGCCCTACGAGCAGTACTTC.

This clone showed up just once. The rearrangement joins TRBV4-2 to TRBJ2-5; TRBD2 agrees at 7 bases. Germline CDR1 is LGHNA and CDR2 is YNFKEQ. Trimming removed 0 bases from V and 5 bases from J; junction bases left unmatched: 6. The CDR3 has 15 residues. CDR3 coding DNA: TGTGCCAGCAGCCAAGAGGAGCGGGGAGGGGAGACCCAGTACTTC. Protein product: CASSQEERGGETQYF.

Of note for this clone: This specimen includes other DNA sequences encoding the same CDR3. The CDR3 nucleotides are TGTGCCAGCAGCCCTAGCTCCTACAATGAGCAGTTCTTC. This encodes CASSPSSYNEQFF. This rearrangement joins TRBV28 to TRBJ2-1; D unresolved. The CDR3 length is 13 residues. Germline V lookup: CDR1 MDHEN, CDR2 SYDVKM. Trimming cost V 6 bases and J 0 bases, with 6 bases left between them.

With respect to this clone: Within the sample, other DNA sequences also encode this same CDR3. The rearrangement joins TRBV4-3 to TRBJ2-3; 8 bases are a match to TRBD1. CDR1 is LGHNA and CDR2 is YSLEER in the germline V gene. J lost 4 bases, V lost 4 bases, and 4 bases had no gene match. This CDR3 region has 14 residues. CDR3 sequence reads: CASSPGQGPDTQYF. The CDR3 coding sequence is TGCGCCAGCAGCCCCGGACAGGGCCCAGATACGCAGTATTTT.

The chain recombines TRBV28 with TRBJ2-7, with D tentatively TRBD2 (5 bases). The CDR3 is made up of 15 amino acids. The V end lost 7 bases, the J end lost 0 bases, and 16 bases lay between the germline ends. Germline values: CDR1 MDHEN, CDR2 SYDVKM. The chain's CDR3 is CASNGYFGDSYEQYF. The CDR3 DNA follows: TGTGCCAGCAATGGCTACTTCGGGGACTCCTACGAGCAGTACTTC.

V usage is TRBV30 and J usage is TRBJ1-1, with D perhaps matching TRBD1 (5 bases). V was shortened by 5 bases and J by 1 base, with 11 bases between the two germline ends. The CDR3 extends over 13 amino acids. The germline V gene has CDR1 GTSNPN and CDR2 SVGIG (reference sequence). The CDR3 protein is CAWERQTNTEAFF. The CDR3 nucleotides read TGTGCCTGGGAGAGACAGACGAACACTGAAGCTTTCTTT.

The CDR3 spells CASSLWTAGSGNTIYF. The CDR3, as DNA: TGCGCCAGCAGCTTATGGACAGCCGGCTCTGGAAACACCATATATTTT. J is TRBJ1-3 and V is TRBV5-1; D perhaps matches TRBD1 (6 bases). Between the trimmed V and J ends, which lost 2 bases and 0 bases, there was a span of 12 bases. This CDR3 spans 16 amino acids. CDR1 is SGHRS, CDR2 YFSETQ, per germline.

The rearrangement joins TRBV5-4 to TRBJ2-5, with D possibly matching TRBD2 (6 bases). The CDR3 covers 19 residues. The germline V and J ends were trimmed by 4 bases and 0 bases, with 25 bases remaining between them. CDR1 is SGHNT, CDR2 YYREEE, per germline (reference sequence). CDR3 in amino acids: CASSEPLLALGDYQETQYF. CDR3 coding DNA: TGTGCCAGCAGCGAACCCCTCCTAGCGCTGGGGGACTACCAAGAGACCCAGTACTTC.

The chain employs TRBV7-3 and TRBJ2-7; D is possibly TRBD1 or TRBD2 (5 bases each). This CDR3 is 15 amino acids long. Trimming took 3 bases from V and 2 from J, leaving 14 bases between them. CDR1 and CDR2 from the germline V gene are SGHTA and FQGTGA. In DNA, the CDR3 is TGTGCCAGCAGCTTCGCTCATGGGGGTACCTACGAGCAGTACTTC. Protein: CASSFAHGGTYEQYF.

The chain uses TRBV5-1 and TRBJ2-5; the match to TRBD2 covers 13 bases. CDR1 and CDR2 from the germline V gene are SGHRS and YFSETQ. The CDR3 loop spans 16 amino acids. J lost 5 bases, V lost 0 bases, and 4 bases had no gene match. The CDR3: CASSLELAGGLETQYF. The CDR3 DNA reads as TGCGCCAGCAGCTTGGAACTAGCGGGGGGGTTGGAGACCCAGTACTTC. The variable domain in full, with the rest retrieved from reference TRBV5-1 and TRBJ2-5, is KAGVTQTPRYLIKTRGQQVTLSCSPISGHRSVSWYQQTPGQGLQFLFEYFSETQRNKGNFPGRFSGRQFSNSRSEMNVSTLELGDSALYLCASSLELAGGLETQYFGPGTRLLVL.

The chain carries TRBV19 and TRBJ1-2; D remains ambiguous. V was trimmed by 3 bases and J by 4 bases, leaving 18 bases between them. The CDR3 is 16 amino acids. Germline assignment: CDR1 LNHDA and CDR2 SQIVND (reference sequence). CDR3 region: CASSISDRLTFYGYTF. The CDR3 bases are TGTGCCAGTAGTATTAGCGACCGCCTTACCTTCTATGGCTACACCTTC.

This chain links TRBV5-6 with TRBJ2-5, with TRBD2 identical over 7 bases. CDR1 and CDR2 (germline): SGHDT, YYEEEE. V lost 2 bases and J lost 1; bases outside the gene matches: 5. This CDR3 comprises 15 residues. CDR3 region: CASSFWGGIQETQYF. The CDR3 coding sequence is TGTGCCAGCAGCTTTTGGGGGGGAATCCAAGAGACCCAGTACTTC.

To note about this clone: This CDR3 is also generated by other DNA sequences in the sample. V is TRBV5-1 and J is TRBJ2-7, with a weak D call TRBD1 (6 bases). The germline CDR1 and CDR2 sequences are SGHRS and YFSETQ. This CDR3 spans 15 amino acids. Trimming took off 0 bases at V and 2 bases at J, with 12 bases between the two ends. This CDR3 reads CASSLAQGLTYEQYF. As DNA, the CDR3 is TGCGCCAGCAGCTTGGCCCAGGGGCTTACCTACGAGCAGTACTTC.

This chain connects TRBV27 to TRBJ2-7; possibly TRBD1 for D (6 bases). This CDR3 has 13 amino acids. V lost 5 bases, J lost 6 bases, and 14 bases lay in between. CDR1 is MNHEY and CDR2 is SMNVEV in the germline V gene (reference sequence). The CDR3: CASSLLQGPEQYF. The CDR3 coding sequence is TGTGCCAGCAGTCTTCTACAGGGCCCCGAGCAGTACTTC.

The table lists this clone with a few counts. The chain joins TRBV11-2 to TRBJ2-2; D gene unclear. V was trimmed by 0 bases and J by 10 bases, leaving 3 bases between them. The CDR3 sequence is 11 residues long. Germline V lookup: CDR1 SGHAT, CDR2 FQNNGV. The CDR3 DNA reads TGTGCCAGCAGCTTAGAGGTGGAGCTGTTTTTT. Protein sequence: CASSLEVELFF.

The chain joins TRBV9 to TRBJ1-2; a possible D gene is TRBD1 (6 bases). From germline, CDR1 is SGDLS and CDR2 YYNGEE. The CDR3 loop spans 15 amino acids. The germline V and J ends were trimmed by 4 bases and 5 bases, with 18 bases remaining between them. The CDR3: CASSPSTGALYGYTF. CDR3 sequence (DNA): TGTGCCAGCAGCCCTTCGACAGGAGCACTTTATGGCTACACCTTC.

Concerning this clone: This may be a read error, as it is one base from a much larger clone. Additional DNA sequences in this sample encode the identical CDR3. The CDR3 sequence: CASSLTGNTEAFF. The CDR3 DNA reads TGTGCCAGCAGCCTGACGGGGAACACTGAAGCTTTCTTT. The J gene is TRBJ1-1, the V gene TRBV5-4; D gene uncertain. Per the germline V gene, CDR1 is SGHNT and CDR2 is YYREEE (reference sequence). V was trimmed by 4 bases and J by 1 base, leaving 8 bases between them. This CDR3 comprises 13 residues.

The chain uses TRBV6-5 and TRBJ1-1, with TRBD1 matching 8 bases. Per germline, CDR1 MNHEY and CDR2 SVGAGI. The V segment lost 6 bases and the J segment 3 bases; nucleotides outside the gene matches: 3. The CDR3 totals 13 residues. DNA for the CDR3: TGTGCCAGCAGGGACAGGGCTCACACTGAAGCTTTCTTT. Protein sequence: CASRDRAHTEAFF.

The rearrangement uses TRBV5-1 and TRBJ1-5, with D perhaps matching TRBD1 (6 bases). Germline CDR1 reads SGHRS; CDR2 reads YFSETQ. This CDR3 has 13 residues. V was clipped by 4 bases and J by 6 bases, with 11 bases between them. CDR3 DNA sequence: TGCGCCAGCAGCCCCGAAGGGGGTCAGCCCCAGCATTTT. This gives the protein CASSPEGGQPQHF.